The 18 T cell receptor beta chains below all came from one sample that was sequenced in a study of human thymus T cells. Thymus was obtained from resections taken during corrective heart surgery. Profiled with immunoSEQ multiplex PCR; TCRdb holds only in-frame clones, not every one. The sample includes 55,000 to 85,000 clones, 90% to 95% of them seen just once. The sequencing sample was made of thymus tissue. The receptors derive from a girl younger than two with a congenital heart defect but otherwise immunologically healthy.

The chain links TRBV28 to TRBJ2-7; 9 bases fit TRBD1. The CDR3 runs 16 residues. V dropped 6 bases and J dropped 3; count of bases not matched to a gene: 12. Per the germline V gene, CDR1 is MDHEN and CDR2 is SYDVKM. The CDR3 sequence: CASSHKHRGLSYEQYF. The CDR3 coding sequence is TGTGCCAGCAGCCACAAGCACAGGGGGCTAAGCTACGAGCAGTACTTC.

The V gene is TRBV28, the J gene TRBJ2-5; no clear D gene. Looked up from germline, CDR1 is MDHEN and CDR2 is SYDVKM. The CDR3 is 17 residues long. V shed 5 bases and J shed 1 base, with 20 bases lying between them. In DNA, the CDR3 is TGTGCCAGCAGTCCGTATGTCCCTCCCTACTTCCAAGAGACCCAGTACTTC. Translation gives CASSPYVPPYFQETQYF.

V is TRBV4-3 and J is TRBJ2-1; D is unclear. V was clipped by 2 bases and J by 3 bases, with 20 bases between them. CDR1 is LGHNA, CDR2 YSLEER, per germline. The CDR3 loop spans 18 amino acids. In nucleotides, the CDR3 is TGCGCCAGCAGCCAATGGATACAGTTCCGGGCTTTCTACAATGAGCAGTTCTTC. Translating gives CASSQWIQFRAFYNEQFF.

This clone was counted a single time. The chain has TRBV28 and TRBJ2-5; no clear D gene. V lost 5 bases, J lost 5 bases, and 12 bases lay in between. Germline V gene sequence: CDR1 MDHEN, CDR2 SYDVKM. There are 13 residues in the CDR3. In DNA, the CDR3 is TGTGCCAGCAGTCGCAGAGTGTCGGAGACCCAGTACTTC. It codes for CASSRRVSETQYF. The whole variable domain, remainder taken from reference TRBV28 and TRBJ2-5, is DVKVTQSSRYLVKRTGEKVFLECVQDMDHENMFWYRQDPGLGLRLIYFSYDVKMKEKGDIPEGYSVSREKKERFSLILESASTNQTSMYLCASSRRVSETQYFGPGTRLLVL.

This clone was recorded once. This rearrangement joins TRBV6-1 to TRBJ2-3; 9 nucleotides align to TRBD2. Per germline, CDR1 MNHNS and CDR2 SASEGT. The CDR3 contains 14 residues. J was trimmed by 4 bases and V by 10 bases; bases with no gene match: 9. CDR3 sequence: CATLAGEGADTQYF. The DNA for the CDR3 is TGTGCCACCTTAGCGGGAGAAGGGGCAGATACGCAGTATTTT.

The chain couples TRBV7-6 to TRBJ2-7, with 10 bases identical to TRBD2. Looked up from germline, CDR1 is SGHVS and CDR2 is FNYEAQ. The CDR3 extends over 18 amino acids. V trimming: 5 bases; J trimming: 3 bases; junction bases outside the gene matches: 16. The CDR3 region has the DNA TGTGCCAGCAGCAGACGTCACCCTCGTGCTAGCGGGGGCTACGAGCAGTACTTC. Translation gives CASSRRHPRASGGYEQYF.

The chain carries TRBV7-9 and TRBJ1-2; 8 positions match TRBD1. Losses at the gene ends were 1 base for V and 8 bases for J; bases not matched to a gene: 3. CDR3 length: 13 residues. CDR1 and CDR2 (germline): SEHNR, FQNEAQ (reference sequence). The CDR3 reads CASSLVRGQGYTF. The CDR3 DNA reads TGTGCCAGCAGCTTAGTCAGGGGGCAAGGCTACACCTTC.

A single count supports this clone. The rearrangement uses TRBV6-4 and TRBJ1-5, with 7 bases aligning to TRBD1. From germline, CDR1 is MRHNA and CDR2 SNTAGT. The J segment lost 3 bases and the V segment lost 3 bases, leaving 8 bases of the junction unmatched. CDR3 length: 16 residues. This CDR3 is CASSERTGVPNQPQHF. The CDR3 DNA sequence: TGTGCCAGCAGTGAGAGAACAGGGGTTCCCAATCAGCCCCAGCATTTT.

The chain employs TRBV11-2 and TRBJ2-1; 9 nucleotides match TRBD1. The V gene end was trimmed by 4 bases and the J gene end by 7 bases; junction bases not matched to a gene: 8. In germline, CDR1 is SGHAT, CDR2 FQNNGV. The CDR3 runs 15 residues. CDR3 sequence reads: CASSCRDRAGNEQFF. Here the CDR3 DNA reads TGTGCCAGCAGCTGCCGGGACAGGGCAGGGAATGAGCAGTTCTTC. Drawing the rest from reference TRBV11-2 and TRBJ2-1, the complete variable domain is EAGVAQSPRYKIIEKRQSVAFWCNPISGHATLYWYQQILGQGPKLLIQFQNNGVVDDSQLPKDRFSAERLKGVDSTLKIQPAKLEDSAVYLCASSCRDRAGNEQFFGPGTRLTVL.

In this sample, this clone turned up once. The chain has TRBV12-5 and TRBJ2-3, with D tentatively TRBD1 (5 bases). Germline CDR1 and CDR2: LGHNT and FRNRAP. The CDR3 has 19 residues. Deletions cut 1 base from V and 5 bases from J, with 25 bases between. DNA for the CDR3: TGTGCTAGTGGTTTGGCCCGCCTGGGTCAGGGAAGTCCCGGAGATACGCAGTATTTT. It translates to CASGLARLGQGSPGDTQYF.

The gene calls are TRBV27 and TRBJ2-3, with 9 nucleotides matching TRBD2. Germline CDR1 is MNHEY and CDR2 is SMNVEV (reference sequence). The CDR3 totals 18 residues. The junction had 12 bases not matched to a gene; V was cut back by 5 bases and J by 0 bases. The CDR3 nucleotides read TGTGCCAGCAGTCCTCATAGCGGGAGCGAGGTAAGCACAGATACGCAGTATTTT. This sequence encodes CASSPHSGSEVSTDTQYF.

The chain has TRBV19 and TRBJ2-5; D is tentatively TRBD1 or TRBD2 (5 bases each). CDR3 length: 14 residues. Germline V gene sequence: CDR1 LNHDA, CDR2 SQIVND (reference sequence). V lost 2 bases and J lost 4, with 11 bases in between. CDR3 region: CASSIIGAGETQYF. CDR3 bases: TGTGCCAGTAGTATAATTGGGGCGGGAGAGACCCAGTACTTC.

This chain connects TRBV28 to TRBJ2-5, with TRBD2 matching over 16 bases. CDR1 and CDR2 (germline): MDHEN, SYDVKM. The CDR3 has 18 amino acids. V was pared by 5 bases and J by 0 bases, with 6 bases of the junction left unmatched. The CDR3 DNA is TGTGCCAGCAGTCCCCCGGGACTAGCGGGAGGGGACCAAGAGACCCAGTACTTC. Translation: CASSPPGLAGGDQETQYF.

The chain joins TRBV7-6 to TRBJ1-1, with 8 bases matching TRBD1. CDR3 length equals 18 residues. CDR1 is SGHVS and CDR2 is FNYEAQ in the germline V gene. The V and J ends lost 2 bases and 1 base, in that order; junction bases with no gene match: 12. The CDR3 sequence: CASSLTIDRGGGNTEAFF. The CDR3 DNA reads as TGTGCCAGCAGCTTAACTATCGACAGGGGAGGAGGGAACACTGAAGCTTTCTTT.

The gene calls are TRBV6-1 and TRBJ2-6; 7 bases are shared with TRBD2. With V trimmed by 6 bases and J by 3 bases, 5 bases remained unmatched. The germline V gene has CDR1 MNHNS and CDR2 SASEGT. The CDR3 sequence is 15 residues long. CDR3 DNA sequence: TGTGCCAGCAGCGACGGGGGGATTGGGGCCAACGTCCTGACTTTC. As protein: CASSDGGIGANVLTF.

This rearrangement joins TRBV11-2 to TRBJ1-1; D ambiguous. Germline lookup yields CDR1 SGHAT and CDR2 FQNNGV. Trimming shortened V by 4 bases and J by 0 bases, and 18 bases separated the two germline ends. The CDR3 extends over 17 amino acids. CDR3 residues: CASSSDPEFSMNTEAFF. The CDR3 nucleotides are TGTGCCAGCAGCTCCGACCCTGAGTTTTCCATGAACACTGAAGCTTTCTTT.

This clone showed up just once. This sequence joins TRBV5-6 and TRBJ2-1, with 11 bases matching TRBD2. Germline loops: CDR1 SGHDT, CDR2 YYEEEE. V shed 5 bases, J shed 6 bases, and the junction held 4 bases outside the gene matches. There are 14 residues in the CDR3. CDR3 amino acids: CASSRLAGPNEQFF. DNA for the CDR3: TGTGCCAGCAGTAGACTAGCGGGACCCAATGAGCAGTTCTTC.

The chain combines TRBV11-1 with TRBJ2-1; D is perhaps TRBD1 or TRBD2 (5 bases each). From germline, CDR1 is SGHAT and CDR2 FQDESV (reference sequence). V was shortened by 1 base and J by 7 bases, with 20 bases between the two germline ends. This CDR3 region has 17 residues. The CDR3 loop is CASSLGGLVNWENEQFF. The CDR3 DNA reads as TGTGCCAGCAGCTTAGGGGGGTTGGTTAATTGGGAAAATGAGCAGTTCTTC.